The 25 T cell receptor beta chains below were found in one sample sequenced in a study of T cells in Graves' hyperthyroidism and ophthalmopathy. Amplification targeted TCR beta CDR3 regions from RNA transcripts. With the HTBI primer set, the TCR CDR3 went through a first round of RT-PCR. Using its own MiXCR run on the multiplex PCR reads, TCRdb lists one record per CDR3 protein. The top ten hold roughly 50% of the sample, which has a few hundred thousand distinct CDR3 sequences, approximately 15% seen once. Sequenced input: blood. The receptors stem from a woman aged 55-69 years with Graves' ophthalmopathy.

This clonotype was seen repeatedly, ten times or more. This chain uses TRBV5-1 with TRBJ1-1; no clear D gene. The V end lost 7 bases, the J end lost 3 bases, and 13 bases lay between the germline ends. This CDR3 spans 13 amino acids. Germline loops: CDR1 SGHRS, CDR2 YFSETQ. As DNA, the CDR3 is TGCGCCAGCGGATTATCCTCGGACACTGAAGCTTTCTTT. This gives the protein CASGLSSDTEAFF.

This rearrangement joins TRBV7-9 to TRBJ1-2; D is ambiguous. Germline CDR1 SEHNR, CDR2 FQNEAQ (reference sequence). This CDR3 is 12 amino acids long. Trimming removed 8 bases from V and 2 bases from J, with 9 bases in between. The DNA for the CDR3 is TGTGCCAGCGCCTCCGGCAACTATGGCTACACCTTC. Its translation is CASASGNYGYTF.

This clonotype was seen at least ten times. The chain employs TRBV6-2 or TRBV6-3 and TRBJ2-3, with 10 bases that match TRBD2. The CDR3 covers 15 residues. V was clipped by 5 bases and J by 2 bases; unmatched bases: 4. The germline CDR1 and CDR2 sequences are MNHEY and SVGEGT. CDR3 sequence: CASSGSGGYTDTQYF. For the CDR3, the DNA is TGTGCCAGCAGTGGTAGCGGGGGGTACACAGATACGCAGTATTTT.

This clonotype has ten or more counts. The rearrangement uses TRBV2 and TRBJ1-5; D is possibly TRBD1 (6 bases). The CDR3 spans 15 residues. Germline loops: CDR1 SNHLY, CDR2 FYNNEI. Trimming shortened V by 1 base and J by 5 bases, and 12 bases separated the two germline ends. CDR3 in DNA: TGTGCCAGCAGTGAAGGAGGGGGATGGGATCAGCCCCAGCATTTT. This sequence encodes CASSEGGGWDQPQHF.

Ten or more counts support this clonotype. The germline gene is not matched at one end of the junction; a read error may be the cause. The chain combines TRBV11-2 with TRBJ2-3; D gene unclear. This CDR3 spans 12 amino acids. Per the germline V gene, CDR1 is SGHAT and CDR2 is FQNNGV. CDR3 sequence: CANSLVPDTQYF. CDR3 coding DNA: TGTGCCAACAGCTTAGTCCCAGATACGCAGTATTTT.

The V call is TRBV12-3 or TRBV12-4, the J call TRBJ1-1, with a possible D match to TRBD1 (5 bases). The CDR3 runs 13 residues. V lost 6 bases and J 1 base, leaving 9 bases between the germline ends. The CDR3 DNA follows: TGTGCCAGCAGGGAGACAGAGAACACTGAAGCTTTCTTT. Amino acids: CASRETENTEAFF.

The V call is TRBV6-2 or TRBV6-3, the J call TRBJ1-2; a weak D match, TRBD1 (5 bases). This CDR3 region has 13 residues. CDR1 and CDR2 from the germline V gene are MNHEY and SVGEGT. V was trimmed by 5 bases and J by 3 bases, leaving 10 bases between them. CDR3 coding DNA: TGTGCCAGCAGTGGAGGGGCGGACTATGGCTACACCTTC. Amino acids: CASSGGADYGYTF.

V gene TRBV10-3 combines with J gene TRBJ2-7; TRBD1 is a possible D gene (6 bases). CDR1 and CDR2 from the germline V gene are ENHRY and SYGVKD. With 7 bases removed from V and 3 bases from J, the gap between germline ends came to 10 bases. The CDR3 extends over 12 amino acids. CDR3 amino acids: CAIKGGGYEQYF. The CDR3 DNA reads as TGTGCCATCAAAGGGGGTGGCTACGAGCAGTACTTC.

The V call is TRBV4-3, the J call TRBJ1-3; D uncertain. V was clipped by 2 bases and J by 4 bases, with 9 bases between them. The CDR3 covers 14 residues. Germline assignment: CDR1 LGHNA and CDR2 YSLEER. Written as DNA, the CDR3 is TGCGCCAGCAGCCAAAATCAAGCAGGAAACACCATATATTTT. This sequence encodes CASSQNQAGNTIYF.

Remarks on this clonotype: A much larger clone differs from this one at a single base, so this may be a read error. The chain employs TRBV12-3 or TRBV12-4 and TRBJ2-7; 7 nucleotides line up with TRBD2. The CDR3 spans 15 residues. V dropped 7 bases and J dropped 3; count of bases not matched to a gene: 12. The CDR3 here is CASNCPLARNYEQYF. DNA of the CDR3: TGTGCCAGCAACTGCCCACTAGCGAGAAACTACGAGCAGTACTTC.

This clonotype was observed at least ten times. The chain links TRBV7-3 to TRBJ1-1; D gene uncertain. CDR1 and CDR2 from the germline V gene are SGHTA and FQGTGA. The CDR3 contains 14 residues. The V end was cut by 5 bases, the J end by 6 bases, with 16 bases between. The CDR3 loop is CASSSGSLGAEAFF. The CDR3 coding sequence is TGTGCCAGCAGCAGCGGGAGTTTGGGCGCTGAAGCTTTCTTT.

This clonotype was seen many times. The CDR3 DNA reads as TGTGCCAGCAGCCCACGTAAGTCCGAGACAATCTCCTACGAGCAGTACTTC. This codes for CASSPRKSETISYEQYF. The rearrangement uses TRBV11-1 and TRBJ2-7, with D uncertain. With 5 bases removed from V and 0 bases from J, the gap between germline ends came to 20 bases. The length of the CDR3 is 17 residues. Germline V gives CDR1 SGHAT, CDR2 FQDESV (reference sequence).

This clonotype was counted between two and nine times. The CDR3 nucleotides are TGTGCCAGCAGTGAAGTTCGGACGACTCTCCAAGAGACCCAGTACTTC. The encoded protein is CASSEVRTTLQETQYF. The chain is built from TRBV2 and TRBJ2-5; D ambiguous. V lost 1 base and J 1 base, leaving 13 bases between the germline ends. The CDR3 spans 16 residues. Looked up from germline, CDR1 is SNHLY and CDR2 is FYNNEI.

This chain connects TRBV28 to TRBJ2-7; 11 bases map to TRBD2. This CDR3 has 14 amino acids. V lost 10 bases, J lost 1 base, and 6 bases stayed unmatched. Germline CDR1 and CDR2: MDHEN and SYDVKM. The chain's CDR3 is CATRSSGRSYEQYF. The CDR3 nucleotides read TGTGCCACCCGATCTAGCGGGAGGTCCTACGAGCAGTACTTC.

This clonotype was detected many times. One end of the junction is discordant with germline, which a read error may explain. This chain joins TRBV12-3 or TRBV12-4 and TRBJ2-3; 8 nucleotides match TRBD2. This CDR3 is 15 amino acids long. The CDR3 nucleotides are TGTGCCAGCAGTCTAGCGGGCCCCTTACCGGATACGCAGTATTTT. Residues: CASSLAGPLPDTQYF.

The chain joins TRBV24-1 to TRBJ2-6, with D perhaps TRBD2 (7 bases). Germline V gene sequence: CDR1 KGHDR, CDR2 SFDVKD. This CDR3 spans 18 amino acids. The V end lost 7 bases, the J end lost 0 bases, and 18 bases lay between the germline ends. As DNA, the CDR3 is TGTGCCACCAGCTCGGCTTGGGGGGGGGCCTCTGGGGCCAACGTCCTGACTTTC. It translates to CATSSAWGGASGANVLTF.

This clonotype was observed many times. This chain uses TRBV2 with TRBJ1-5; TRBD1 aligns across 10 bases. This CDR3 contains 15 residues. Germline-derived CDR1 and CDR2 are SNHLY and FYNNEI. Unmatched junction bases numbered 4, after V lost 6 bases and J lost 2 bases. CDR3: CASRAGTGGNQPQHF. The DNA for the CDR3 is TGTGCCAGCAGGGCCGGGACAGGGGGCAATCAGCCCCAGCATTTT.

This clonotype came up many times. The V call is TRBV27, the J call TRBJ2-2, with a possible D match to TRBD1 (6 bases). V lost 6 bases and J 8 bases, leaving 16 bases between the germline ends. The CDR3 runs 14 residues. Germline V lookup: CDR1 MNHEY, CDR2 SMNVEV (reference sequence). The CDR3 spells CASRTTGLAGELFF. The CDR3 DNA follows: TGTGCCAGCAGAACCACAGGGTTGGCGGGGGAGCTGTTTTTT.

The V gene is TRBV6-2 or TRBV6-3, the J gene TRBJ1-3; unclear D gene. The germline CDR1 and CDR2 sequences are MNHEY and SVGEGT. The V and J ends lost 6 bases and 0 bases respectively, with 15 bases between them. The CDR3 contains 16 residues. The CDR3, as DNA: TGTGCCAGCAGCTTATCATGGGCGTCCTCTGGAAACACCATATATTTT. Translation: CASSLSWASSGNTIYF.

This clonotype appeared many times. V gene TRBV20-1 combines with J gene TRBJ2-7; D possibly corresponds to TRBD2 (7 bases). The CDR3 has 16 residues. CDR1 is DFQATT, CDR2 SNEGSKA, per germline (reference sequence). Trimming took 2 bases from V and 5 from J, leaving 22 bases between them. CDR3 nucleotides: TGCAGTGCTAGAAGGCCTTGGGGGGGGCAAGACAACGAGCAGTACTTC. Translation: CSARRPWGGQDNEQYF.

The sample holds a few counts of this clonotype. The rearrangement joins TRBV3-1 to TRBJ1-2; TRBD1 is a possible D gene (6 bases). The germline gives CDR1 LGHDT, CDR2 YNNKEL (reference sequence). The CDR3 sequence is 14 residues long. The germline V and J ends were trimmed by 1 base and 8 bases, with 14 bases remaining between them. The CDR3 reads CASSQVALDRGYTF. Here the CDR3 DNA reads TGTGCCAGCAGCCAAGTCGCCCTCGACAGGGGCTACACCTTC.

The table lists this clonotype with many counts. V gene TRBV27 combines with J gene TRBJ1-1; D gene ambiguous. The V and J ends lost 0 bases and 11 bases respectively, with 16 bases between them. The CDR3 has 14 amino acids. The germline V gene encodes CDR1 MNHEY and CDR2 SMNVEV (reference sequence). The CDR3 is CASSLSISRLGAFF. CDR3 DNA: TGTGCCAGCAGTTTATCGATTTCGAGGTTGGGGGCTTTCTTT.

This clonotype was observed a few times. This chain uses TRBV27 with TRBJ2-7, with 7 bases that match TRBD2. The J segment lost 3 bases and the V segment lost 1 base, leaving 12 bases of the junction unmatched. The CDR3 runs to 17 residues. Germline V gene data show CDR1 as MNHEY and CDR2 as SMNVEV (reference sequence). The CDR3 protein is CASSLFPSGVEGYEQYF. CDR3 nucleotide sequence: TGTGCCAGCAGTTTATTTCCTAGCGGAGTGGAGGGCTACGAGCAGTACTTC.

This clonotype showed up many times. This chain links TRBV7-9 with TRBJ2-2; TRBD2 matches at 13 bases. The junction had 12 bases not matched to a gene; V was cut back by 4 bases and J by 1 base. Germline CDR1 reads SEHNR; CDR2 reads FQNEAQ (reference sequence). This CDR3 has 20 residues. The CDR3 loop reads CASSSDPGLAGRRNTGELFF. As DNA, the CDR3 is TGTGCCAGCAGCTCGGATCCGGGACTAGCGGGAAGAAGGAACACCGGGGAGCTGTTTTTT. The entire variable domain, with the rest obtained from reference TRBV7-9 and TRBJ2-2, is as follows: DTGVSQNPRHKITKRGQNVTFRCDPISEHNRLYWYRQTLGQGPEFLTYFQNEAQLEKSRLLSDRFSAERPKGSFSTLEIQRTEQGDSAMYLCASSSDPGLAGRRNTGELFFGEGSRLTVL.

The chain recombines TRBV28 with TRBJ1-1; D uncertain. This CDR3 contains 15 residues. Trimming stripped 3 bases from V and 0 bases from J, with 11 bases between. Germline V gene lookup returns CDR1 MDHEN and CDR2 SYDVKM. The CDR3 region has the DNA TGTGCCAGCAGTTTTGTAAGGGCCCTGAACACTGAAGCTTTCTTT. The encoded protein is CASSFVRALNTEAFF.